This is a list of T cell receptor beta chains from one sample in a study of T cells in Graves' hyperthyroidism and ophthalmopathy. TCRdb independently ran MiXCR on the multiplex PCR reads; one entry per CDR3 protein. The repertoire holds around 690,000 distinct CDR3 sequences, around 20% seen once, with over 30% in the top ten. Specimen: blood. The receptor source for this set is a man aged 30-40 years with Graves' ophthalmopathy. The CDR3 runs from the conserved cysteine through the conserved F or W. Fields, in order: J gene, V gene, CDR3 protein.

j_gene: TRBJ2-1
v_gene: TRBV10-1
CDR3aa: CASSINPTDSEQFF

j_gene: TRBJ2-3
v_gene: TRBV3-1
CDR3aa: CASKQDRGGNTQYF

j_gene: TRBJ2-7
v_gene: TRBV30
CDR3aa: CAWMDSYEQHF

j_gene: TRBJ2-7
v_gene: TRBV4-2
CDR3aa: CASSQDTGSYEQYF

j_gene: TRBJ2-1
v_gene: TRBV10-2
CDR3aa: CATRDNEQFF

j_gene: TRBJ1-1
v_gene: TRBV28
CDR3aa: CASSETGEYTEAFF

j_gene: TRBJ1-6
v_gene: TRBV20-1
CDR3aa: CSARDRMRQGFGSPLHF

j_gene: TRBJ2-5
v_gene: TRBV11-3
CDR3aa: CASSYAGTGPPKYF

j_gene: TRBJ2-5
v_gene: TRBV6-5
CDR3aa: CASSYSREQETQYF

j_gene: TRBJ2-7
v_gene: TRBV20-1
CDR3aa: CSATDGRISYEQYF

j_gene: TRBJ2-5
v_gene: TRBV20-1
CDR3aa: CSADRDRNQETQYF

j_gene: TRBJ1-2
v_gene: TRBV2
CDR3aa: CASSGTGPAGYTF

j_gene: TRBJ2-3
v_gene: TRBV15
CDR3aa: CATSSVASRLADTQYF

j_gene: TRBJ2-5
v_gene: TRBV6-2/TRBV6-3
CDR3aa: CASSYAETQYF

j_gene: TRBJ2-6
v_gene: TRBV2
CDR3aa: CASFVRGAGSGANVLTF

j_gene: TRBJ2-4
v_gene: TRBV11-2
CDR3aa: CASSLSNIQYF

j_gene: TRBJ2-7
v_gene: TRBV27
CDR3aa: CAIVNGPYEQYF

j_gene: TRBJ2-1
v_gene: TRBV29-1
CDR3aa: CSVVSGGGGGEQFF

j_gene: TRBJ1-1
v_gene: TRBV18
CDR3aa: CASSPADTEAFF

j_gene: TRBJ2-7
v_gene: TRBV20-1
CDR3aa: CSARLGPGHQYEQYF

j_gene: TRBJ1-4
v_gene: TRBV5-4
CDR3aa: CASSRAGQGDEKLFF

j_gene: TRBJ1-2
v_gene: TRBV12-3/TRBV12-4
CDR3aa: CASSRGLGEGYTF

j_gene: TRBJ2-3
v_gene: TRBV24-1
CDR3aa: CATSDLPGLAGVDTQYF

j_gene: TRBJ2-4
v_gene: TRBV27
CDR3aa: CASSTTTRAGGRAKNIQYF

j_gene: TRBJ2-5
v_gene: TRBV20-1
CDR3aa: CSARGLAGVSETQYF

j_gene: TRBJ2-7
v_gene: TRBV30
CDR3aa: CAWSVGRVTYEQYF

j_gene: TRBJ2-2
v_gene: TRBV10-3
CDR3aa: CAISESNSRTGELFF

j_gene: TRBJ2-1
v_gene: TRBV5-6
CDR3aa: CASSLAQAGGPNEQFF

j_gene: TRBJ2-3
v_gene: TRBV5-1
CDR3aa: CASSFRGRATDTQYF

j_gene: TRBJ2-2
v_gene: TRBV5-1
CDR3aa: CASSFGGGDTGELFF

j_gene: TRBJ1-1
v_gene: TRBV10-3
CDR3aa: CASAQGVRTEAFF

j_gene: TRBJ2-2
v_gene: TRBV6-1
CDR3aa: CASSWTSGTNTGELFF

j_gene: TRBJ1-2
v_gene: TRBV6-1
CDR3aa: CASSEAEYGYTF

j_gene: TRBJ2-1
v_gene: TRBV5-4
CDR3aa: CASSLNVNEQFF

j_gene: TRBJ2-5
v_gene: TRBV9
CDR3aa: CASSEGQGIQETQYF

j_gene: TRBJ1-2
v_gene: TRBV10-3
CDR3aa: CAISEQGAGGGYTF

j_gene: TRBJ2-7
v_gene: TRBV2
CDR3aa: CASSESWAQAYEQYF

j_gene: TRBJ2-5
v_gene: TRBV6-1
CDR3aa: CATNRVAGARGETQYF

j_gene: TRBJ2-1
v_gene: TRBV30
CDR3aa: CAWSVPYRGKSYNEQFF

j_gene: TRBJ2-5
v_gene: TRBV5-5
CDR3aa: CASSFSEAETQYF

j_gene: TRBJ1-2
v_gene: TRBV29-1
CDR3aa: CSVVGAYGYTF